Below, one T cell receptor (beta chain) is given with its context. A much bigger clone sits one base away, suggesting this may be a read error. These data are taken from a study of tumor-infiltrating lymphocytes in primary liver carcinoma. A primer matching the constant region was used to make TCR beta cDNA from around 550 ng of total RNA. Construction of TCR beta libraries relied on three successive nested multiplex PCR rounds employing slightly modified ARM-PCR. It was with TRBV1-TRBV30 forward primers and a C-beta reverse primer that the first two PCR rounds were run, at roughly 11 cycles each. In TCRdb, the multiplex PCR reads were re-called with MiXCR into one record per CDR3 protein. The sample records around 20,000 distinct CDR3 sequences, roughly 79% being singletons. The CDR3 consists of 14 residues. CDR1 and CDR2 (germline): SQVTM, ANQGSEA. Co-extraction yielded RNA and DNA from about 20-30 mg of unsorted bulk tissue. For each tumor, five separate regions were sampled.

The sequence came from a woman in her twenties or thirties with primary liver carcinoma and hepatitis B virus infection. This chain joins TRBV29-1 and TRBJ2-1; 11 nucleotides line up with TRBD1. Material: liver tumor tissue from sampling region 4. Stated subset: tumor region T4, right-lateral pole. Here the CDR3 reads CRGLPGQGVDEQFF. The CDR3 nucleotides are TGCAGAGGATTGCCGGGACAGGGGGTGGATGAGCAGTTCTTC.